A single sample gave rise to the 27 T cell receptor beta chains below, sequenced in a study of T cells after yellow fever vaccination. In TCRdb, the 5' RACE reads were re-called with MiXCR into one record per CDR3 protein. The table shows roughly 500,000 distinct CDR3 sequences, with about a fifth occurring only once. The sample in question was PBMCs, obtained 15 days after the yellow fever booster vaccination. The origin of the receptors is a man aged 25 to 40 who received the YFV17D yellow fever vaccine.

A few counts support this clonotype. The genes are TRBV5-1 and TRBJ2-3; TRBD1 matches at 12 bases. Looked up from germline, CDR1 is SGHRS and CDR2 is YFSETQ. Unmatched junction bases numbered 9, after V lost 4 bases and J lost 6 bases. The CDR3 sequence is 16 residues long. The CDR3 here is CASSLRGTGGRDTQYF. The CDR3 DNA reads TGCGCCAGCAGCCTGAGGGGGACAGGGGGCCGGGATACGCAGTATTTT.

This clonotype has a count of ten or more. V usage is TRBV29-1 and J usage is TRBJ2-4; a weak D match, TRBD2 (6 bases). CDR3 length equals 14 residues. Trimming stripped 7 bases from V and 7 bases from J, with 20 bases between. The germline V gene has CDR1 SQVTM and CDR2 ANQGSEA. The CDR3 sequence: CSARNGGRGNIQYF. DNA for the CDR3: TGCAGCGCCCGTAACGGAGGGCGCGGGAACATTCAGTACTTC.

This chain uses TRBV5-1 with TRBJ2-1, with D tentatively TRBD1 (6 bases). The CDR3 is made up of 15 amino acids. The germline V gene has CDR1 SGHRS and CDR2 YFSETQ. The V end lost 4 bases, the J end lost 9 bases, and 20 bases lay between the germline ends. CDR3 amino acids: CASSLRDEGVSEQFF. The CDR3 region has the DNA TGCGCCAGCAGCCTAAGAGATGAGGGGGTCAGTGAGCAGTTCTTC.

The table lists this clonotype with a few counts. This chain uses TRBV7-2 with TRBJ2-7, with 11 bases aligning to TRBD2. Germline CDR1 and CDR2: SGHTA and FQGNSA. J gave up 1 base and V 0 bases, and 8 bases lay outside the gene matches. The CDR3 extends over 18 amino acids. The chain's CDR3 is CASSLAVRASGRSYEQYF. DNA of the CDR3: TGTGCCAGCAGCTTAGCGGTGAGGGCTAGCGGGAGGTCCTACGAGCAGTACTTC.

This clonotype was picked up a small number of times. The gene calls are TRBV12-3 or TRBV12-4 and TRBJ2-5; the match to TRBD2 covers 12 bases. The CDR3 covers 15 residues. J was trimmed by 4 bases and V by 6 bases; bases with no gene match: 6. CDR3 DNA: TGTGCCAGCAGCCCTGGACTAGCGGGAATAGAGACCCAGTACTTC. Amino acids: CASSPGLAGIETQYF.

The table lists this clonotype with a few counts. The chain employs TRBV11-1 and TRBJ2-5; D is unclear. The CDR3 contains 13 residues. Germline V gene data show CDR1 as SGHAT and CDR2 as FQDESV (reference sequence). Trimming took off 5 bases at V and 5 bases at J, with 12 bases between the two ends. The CDR3: CASSTSSRETQYF. The CDR3 nucleotides read TGTGCCAGCAGCACCTCATCGCGGGAGACCCAGTACTTC.

The V gene is TRBV29-1, the J gene TRBJ2-1; 8 nucleotides agree with TRBD1. Per the germline V gene, CDR1 is SQVTM and CDR2 is ANQGSEA. The ends lost 4 bases at V and 3 bases at J; junction bases unmatched: 8. The CDR3 has 15 residues. The CDR3 DNA follows: TGCAGCGTTGGGGACAGGCGCCGGGGCTACAATGAGCAGTTCTTC. Residues: CSVGDRRRGYNEQFF.

In its sample, this clonotype was seen a few times. This sequence joins TRBV20-1 and TRBJ2-7, with a possible D match to TRBD2 (5 bases). From germline, CDR1 is DFQATT and CDR2 SNEGSKA (reference sequence). The V end was cut by 6 bases, the J end by 0 bases, with 9 bases between. The CDR3 is 12 residues long. The DNA of the CDR3 is TGCAGTGCCCAAAGCGGCTCCTACGAGCAGTACTTC. Its protein is CSAQSGSYEQYF.

This clonotype was detected a few times. This chain links TRBV9 with TRBJ2-7, with D perhaps TRBD1 (5 bases). The ends were cut back, 3 bases at V and 0 bases at J, with 13 bases in the middle. The CDR3 sequence is 15 residues long. Germline loops: CDR1 SGDLS, CDR2 YYNGEE. The CDR3 loop is CASSAATGPSYEQYF. The CDR3 nucleotides are TGTGCCAGCAGCGCAGCTACAGGTCCCTCCTACGAGCAGTACTTC.

V gene TRBV7-9 combines with J gene TRBJ2-1; TRBD2 matches at 7 bases. This CDR3 comprises 14 residues. CDR1 and CDR2 from the germline V gene are SEHNR and FQNEAQ (reference sequence). Trimming at V came to 5 bases and at J to 8 bases, leaving 9 bases not matched to a gene. For the CDR3, the DNA is TGTGCCAGCAGCCAGGGCGGGAGCCACGATGAGCAGTTCTTC. Translation: CASSQGGSHDEQFF.

This clonotype has more than one count but fewer than ten. This sequence joins TRBV7-2 and TRBJ1-5, with D unresolved. The CDR3 length is 12 residues. Germline-derived CDR1 and CDR2 are SGHTA and FQGNSA. With 2 bases removed from V and 6 bases from J, the gap between germline ends came to 5 bases. In nucleotides, the CDR3 is TGTGCCAGCAGCTTAAGGGCTCAGCCCCAGCATTTT. It codes for CASSLRAQPQHF. The full variable domain, rest sourced from reference TRBV7-2 and TRBJ1-5, is GAGVSQSPSNKVTEKGKDVELRCDPISGHTALYWYRQSLGQGLEFLIYFQGNSAPDKSGLPSDRFSAERTGGSVSTLTIQRTQQEDSAVYLCASSLRAQPQHFGDGTRLSIL.

There are a few counts of this clonotype. V is TRBV20-1 and J is TRBJ2-2; D may be TRBD1 (5 bases). The V end lost 5 bases, the J end lost 6 bases, and 10 bases lay between the germline ends. Germline V gene lookup returns CDR1 DFQATT and CDR2 SNEGSKA (reference sequence). The CDR3 extends over 12 amino acids. The CDR3 sequence is CSAYRQSGELFF. In nucleotides, the CDR3 is TGCAGTGCTTATCGACAGTCCGGGGAGCTGTTTTTT.

The V call is TRBV5-8, the J call TRBJ1-4; D not certain. Trimming took 2 bases from V and 11 from J, leaving 7 bases between them. In germline, CDR1 is SGHTS, CDR2 YDEGEE. The CDR3 extends over 11 amino acids. As DNA, the CDR3 is TGTGCCAGCAGCTTCCGTAGGAAACTGTTTTTT. This sequence encodes CASSFRRKLFF.

The CDR3 sequence is CSASREAGELFF. The CDR3 bases are TGCAGTGCTAGTAGGGAGGCCGGGGAGCTGTTTTTT. The rearrangement uses TRBV20-1 and TRBJ2-2; D perhaps matches TRBD2 (6 bases). Per the germline V gene, CDR1 is DFQATT and CDR2 is SNEGSKA (reference sequence). The V end lost 3 bases, the J end lost 6 bases, and 8 bases lay between the germline ends. CDR3 size: 12 residues.

This clonotype showed up just a few times. V gene TRBV5-1 combines with J gene TRBJ2-1; 8 bases fit TRBD2. There are 15 residues in the CDR3. The V segment lost 5 bases and the J segment 3 bases; nucleotides outside the gene matches: 7. Germline V gene data show CDR1 as SGHRS and CDR2 as YFSETQ. The CDR3 bases are TGCGCCAGCAGAATCGCCGGGACTAGCTACAATGAGCAGTTCTTC. It translates to CASRIAGTSYNEQFF.

This clonotype has just a few counts. The rearrangement joins TRBV6-5 to TRBJ2-3; 11 bases line up with TRBD2. The germline V gene has CDR1 MNHEY and CDR2 SVGAGI. V dropped 5 bases and J dropped 2; count of bases not matched to a gene: 9. The length of the CDR3 is 17 residues. The CDR3 DNA reads as TGTGCCAGCAGTCTCATGACTAGCGGGATAAACACAGATACGCAGTATTTT. Protein: CASSLMTSGINTDTQYF.

This clonotype was seen a few times. V and J are TRBV6-1 and TRBJ2-7, with D perhaps given as TRBD1 or TRBD2 (5 bases each). This CDR3 region has 14 residues. V lost 6 bases and J 4 bases, leaving 16 bases between the germline ends. Germline V lookup: CDR1 MNHNS, CDR2 SASEGT. The CDR3 loop is CASRVTGDQYEQYF. The CDR3 DNA reads as TGTGCCAGCAGGGTCACCGGGGACCAATACGAGCAGTACTTC.

This chain connects TRBV11-2 to TRBJ2-3, with TRBD2 identical over 11 bases. The germline V gene encodes CDR1 SGHAT and CDR2 FQNNGV. The V and J ends lost 0 bases and 1 base, in that order; junction bases with no gene match: 15. The CDR3 has 21 amino acids. CDR3 loop: CASSLERGGRLGLAGTDTQYF. DNA for the CDR3: TGTGCCAGCAGCTTAGAGAGGGGGGGGAGGCTGGGACTAGCGGGCACAGATACGCAGTATTTT.

V and J are TRBV7-9 and TRBJ1-1; possible D gene TRBD1, 6 bases. This CDR3 is 13 amino acids long. Germline CDR1 is SEHNR and CDR2 is FQNEAQ (reference sequence). Trimming took off 5 bases at V and 7 bases at J, with 14 bases between the two ends. The CDR3 bases are TGTGCCAGCAGCCGGCGGGGGGCTATTGAAGCTTTCTTT. It translates to CASSRRGAIEAFF.

There are many counts of this clonotype. This chain joins TRBV29-1 and TRBJ2-5, with 8 nucleotides matching TRBD1. This CDR3 contains 14 residues. Germline V lookup: CDR1 SQVTM, CDR2 ANQGSEA. Unmatched junction bases numbered 7, after V lost 3 bases and J lost 4 bases. The CDR3 bases are TGCAGCGTTGACAGAGACAGGGGATTAGAGACCCAGTACTTC. Translation: CSVDRDRGLETQYF.

This chain links TRBV10-2 with TRBJ2-7; 9 nucleotides align to TRBD2. Germline CDR1 is WSHSY and CDR2 is SAAADI. After removal of 6 bases from V and 7 bases from J, the junction contained 10 bases not matched to a gene. This CDR3 spans 14 amino acids. DNA of the CDR3: TGCGCCAGCAGGGGTAGCGGGAGAAGTGGAGAGCAGTACTTC. Translation gives CASRGSGRSGEQYF.

This clonotype was seen a handful of times. The genes are TRBV20-1 and TRBJ2-2, with a tentative D call TRBD1 (6 bases). CDR3 length equals 14 residues. Trimming took off 6 bases at V and 1 base at J, with 12 bases between the two ends. CDR1 is DFQATT, CDR2 SNEGSKA, per germline (reference sequence). The DNA of the CDR3 is TGCAGTGCAAACAGGGCAGGGAACACCGGGGAGCTGTTTTTT. Translated: CSANRAGNTGELFF.

This chain connects TRBV18 to TRBJ2-7, with D tentatively TRBD2 (5 bases). Trimming removed 1 base at V and 2 bases at J, with 9 bases between. CDR3 length: 14 amino acids. From germline, CDR1 is KGHSH and CDR2 LQKENI. As DNA, the CDR3 is TGTGCCAGCTCACCACTGGCGACTACCTACGAGCAGTACTTC. It translates to CASSPLATTYEQYF.

J is TRBJ2-2 and V is TRBV11-2, with D perhaps matching TRBD2 (6 bases). The CDR3 is made up of 16 amino acids. The germline gives CDR1 SGHAT, CDR2 FQNNGV. V was shortened by 2 bases and J by 2 bases, with 12 bases between the two germline ends. CDR3 loop: CASSLWRSGNTGELFF. CDR3 nucleotides: TGTGCCAGCAGCTTATGGCGTAGCGGAAACACCGGGGAGCTGTTTTTT.

This clonotype was detected a few times. This chain joins TRBV3-1 and TRBJ1-4, with unresolved D. The V end lost 3 bases, the J end lost 11 bases, and 7 bases lay between the germline ends. CDR1 and CDR2 (germline): LGHDT, YNNKEL (reference sequence). There are 11 residues in the CDR3. CDR3 loop: CASSHVGKLFF. In nucleotides, the CDR3 is TGTGCCAGCAGCCACGTGGGGAAACTGTTTTTT. Full variable domain (outside the CDR3, taken from reference TRBV3-1 and TRBJ1-4): DTAVSQTPKYLVTQMGNDKSIKCEQNLGHDTMYWYKQDSKKFLKIMFSYNNKELIINETVPNRFSPKSPDKAHLNLHINSLELGDSAVYFCASSHVGKLFFGSGTQLSVL.

This chain uses TRBV5-1 with TRBJ1-4; 9 bases fit TRBD1. Germline V CDR1 and CDR2: SGHRS, YFSETQ. The junction had 8 bases not matched to a gene; V was cut back by 4 bases and J by 7 bases. The length of the CDR3 is 15 residues. This CDR3 reads CASSRTGDVGEKLFF. DNA for the CDR3: TGCGCCAGCAGCAGGACAGGGGATGTCGGTGAAAAACTGTTTTTT. Looking up the rest from reference TRBV5-1 and TRBJ1-4 gives the full variable domain: KAGVTQTPRYLIKTRGQQVTLSCSPISGHRSVSWYQQTPGQGLQFLFEYFSETQRNKGNFPGRFSGRQFSNSRSEMNVSTLELGDSALYLCASSRTGDVGEKLFFGSGTQLSVL.

This chain connects TRBV25-1 to TRBJ1-2, with TRBD1 identical over 8 bases. Unmatched junction bases numbered 10, after V lost 6 bases and J lost 4 bases. CDR1 is MGHDK, CDR2 SYGVNS, per germline. The CDR3 has 15 residues. For the CDR3, the DNA is TGTGCCAGCAGACCCCGGACAGGGTCGGCCTATGGCTACACCTTC. Protein sequence: CASRPRTGSAYGYTF.